These T cell receptor beta chains were read from a single sample in a study of cytomegalovirus exposure and HLA in healthy donors. Sequencing was performed with immunoSEQ multiplex PCR; in TCRdb, only in-frame clones are kept and a portion is missing. This table holds about 93,000 clones, over 55% found once. The sequencing input was PBMCs. All receptors come from a boy aged 5-17 years in good health and CMV-seropositive. Each CDR3 is given with its conserved first and last residue. A D gene is named only where the DNA matches it firmly. Some rows mark clone size as missing; the rest say once, few, many or name a class of expanded clone.

v_call: TRBV7-9; d_call: NA; clone_size: NA; j_call: TRBJ2-1; cdr3_aa: CASSSTRANEQFF; cdr3_nt: TGTGCCAGCAGCTCCACTAGAGCCAATGAGCAGTTCTTC
v_call: TRBV9; d_call: NA; clone_size: NA; j_call: TRBJ1-2; cdr3_aa: CASSGSYGGHLRYTF; cdr3_nt: TGTGCCAGCAGCGGATCCTACGGCGGACACTTACGCTACACCTTC
v_call: TRBV29-1; d_call: NA; clone_size: NA; j_call: TRBJ2-1; cdr3_aa: CSAVLGGEQFF; cdr3_nt: TGCAGCGCCGTCCTCGGTGGTGAGCAGTTCTTC
v_call: TRBV2; d_call: NA; clone_size: NA; j_call: TRBJ1-1; cdr3_aa: CASSEIGQTTLTEAFF; cdr3_nt: TGTGCCAGCAGTGAAATTGGACAGACAACTCTCACTGAAGCTTTCTTT
v_call: TRBV5-1; d_call: TRBD1; clone_size: NA; j_call: TRBJ2-4; cdr3_aa: CASTKSLSGTDDSNIQYF; cdr3_nt: TGCGCCAGCACTAAATCCCTGTCCGGGACAGATGACAGCAACATTCAGTACTTC
v_call: TRBV19; d_call: NA; clone_size: NA; j_call: TRBJ2-3; cdr3_aa: CASSTGDGDTQYF; cdr3_nt: TGTGCCAGTAGTACGGGAGATGGAGATACGCAGTATTTT
v_call: TRBV11-1; d_call: TRBD2; clone_size: NA; j_call: TRBJ2-1; cdr3_aa: CASSPGLGAYNEQFF; cdr3_nt: TGTGCCAGCAGCCCCGGACTAGGCGCCTACAATGAGCAGTTCTTC
v_call: TRBV5-1; d_call: NA; clone_size: NA; j_call: TRBJ1-1; cdr3_aa: CASSIDSSRRSTEAFF; cdr3_nt: TGCGCCAGCAGCATCGACAGCAGCCGAAGGAGCACTGAAGCTTTCTTT
v_call: TRBV6-5; d_call: TRBD1; clone_size: once; j_call: TRBJ1-6; cdr3_aa: CASSSGQSTGSPLHF; cdr3_nt: TGTGCCAGCAGCTCGGGACAGAGTACGGGATCACCCCTCCACTTT
v_call: TRBV7-9; d_call: TRBD2; clone_size: NA; j_call: TRBJ2-5; cdr3_aa: CASRPRTGTSGLQETQYF; cdr3_nt: TGTGCCAGCAGACCCAGGACCGGGACTAGCGGACTGCAAGAGACCCAGTACTTC
v_call: TRBV29-1; d_call: TRBD1; clone_size: NA; j_call: TRBJ2-2; cdr3_aa: CSVVIQGAGTGELFF; cdr3_nt: TGCAGCGTTGTAATACAGGGGGCAGGGACCGGGGAGCTGTTTTTT
v_call: TRBV6-1; d_call: TRBD1; clone_size: NA; j_call: TRBJ1-3; cdr3_aa: CASALRGPGNTIYF; cdr3_nt: TGTGCCAGCGCGCTCAGGGGGCCGGGAAACACCATATATTTT
v_call: TRBV6-5; d_call: NA; clone_size: NA; j_call: TRBJ1-4; cdr3_aa: CASSYRGPDQEKLFF; cdr3_nt: TGTGCCAGCAGTTACAGAGGGCCAGACCAAGAAAAACTGTTTTTT
v_call: TRBV30; d_call: TRBD1; clone_size: once; j_call: TRBJ1-2; cdr3_aa: CAWSVWRRGLIYGYTF; cdr3_nt: TGTGCCTGGAGTGTATGGCGTAGGGGGCTTATCTATGGCTACACCTTC
v_call: TRBV2; d_call: NA; clone_size: NA; j_call: TRBJ1-2; cdr3_aa: CASSLGTDYGYTF; cdr3_nt: TGTGCCAGCAGTCTCGGGACTGACTATGGCTACACCTTC
v_call: TRBV6-6; d_call: NA; clone_size: NA; j_call: TRBJ2-2; cdr3_aa: CASSYDLESGELFF; cdr3_nt: TGTGCCAGCAGTTATGATCTAGAGTCCGGGGAGCTGTTTTTT
v_call: TRBV11-2; d_call: TRBD2; clone_size: once; j_call: TRBJ2-1; cdr3_aa: CASSIGTSLFNEQFF; cdr3_nt: TGTGCCAGCAGCATCGGGACTAGCTTATTTAATGAGCAGTTCTTC
v_call: TRBV6-1; d_call: NA; clone_size: NA; j_call: TRBJ1-2; cdr3_aa: CASSGQAANYGYTF; cdr3_nt: TGTGCCAGCAGTGGACAGGCGGCTAACTATGGCTACACCTTC
v_call: TRBV6-5; d_call: TRBD2; clone_size: NA; j_call: TRBJ2-1; cdr3_aa: CASSPGLAAYNEQFF; cdr3_nt: TGTGCCAGCAGTCCGGGACTAGCGGCCTACAATGAGCAGTTCTTC
v_call: TRBV7-3; d_call: NA; clone_size: NA; j_call: TRBJ2-3; cdr3_aa: CASSLSGTVTDTQYF; cdr3_nt: TGTGCCAGCAGCTTATCCGGGACTGTCACAGATACGCAGTATTTT
v_call: TRBV7-3; d_call: TRBD1; clone_size: NA; j_call: TRBJ2-2; cdr3_aa: CASRPTGTGPGELFF; cdr3_nt: TGTGCCAGCAGACCCACAGGGACAGGCCCCGGGGAGCTGTTTTTT
v_call: TRBV4-1; d_call: NA; clone_size: NA; j_call: TRBJ1-5; cdr3_aa: CASSPQEGNQPQNF; cdr3_nt: TGCGCCAGCAGCCCACAGGAGGGCAATCAGCCCCAGAATTTT
v_call: TRBV10-2; d_call: NA; clone_size: NA; j_call: TRBJ1-5; cdr3_aa: CASSESDRSNQPQNF; cdr3_nt: TGCGCCAGCAGTGAGTCCGACAGGAGCAATCAGCCCCAGAATTTT
v_call: TRBV20-1; d_call: NA; clone_size: few; j_call: TRBJ2-7; cdr3_aa: CSASKRDEQYF; cdr3_nt: TGCAGTGCTAGCAAGCGGGACGAGCAGTACTTC
v_call: TRBV4-2; d_call: NA; clone_size: few; j_call: TRBJ1-2; cdr3_aa: CASSQVEAARGYTF; cdr3_nt: TGTGCCAGCAGCCAAGTAGAGGCAGCACGGGGCTACACCTTC
v_call: TRBV19; d_call: NA; clone_size: NA; j_call: TRBJ1-1; cdr3_aa: CASSMRNTEAFF; cdr3_nt: TGTGCCAGTAGTATGCGGAACACTGAAGCTTTCTTT
v_call: TRBV6-5; d_call: TRBD1; clone_size: NA; j_call: TRBJ2-7; cdr3_aa: CASRPAGTGSREQYF; cdr3_nt: TGTGCCAGCAGGCCAGCCGGGACAGGGTCTCGTGAGCAGTACTTC
v_call: TRBV7-9; d_call: NA; clone_size: NA; j_call: TRBJ2-1; cdr3_aa: CSSSLGWGEQFF; cdr3_nt: TGTTCCAGCAGCTTAGGTTGGGGGGAACAGTTCTTC
v_call: TRBV7-9; d_call: NA; clone_size: NA; j_call: TRBJ1-1; cdr3_aa: CASSLVATEAFF; cdr3_nt: TGTGCCAGCAGCTTAGTGGCCACTGAAGCTTTCTTT
v_call: TRBV2; d_call: NA; clone_size: once; j_call: TRBJ1-5; cdr3_aa: CASSRGWSNQPQHF; cdr3_nt: TGTGCCAGCAGTAGGGGGTGGAGCAATCAGCCCCAGCATTTT
v_call: TRBV25-1; d_call: TRBD1; clone_size: few; j_call: TRBJ1-1; cdr3_aa: CASNGRTGTNGAFF; cdr3_nt: TGTGCCAGCAACGGGCGGACAGGAACTAACGGAGCTTTCTTT
v_call: TRBV30; d_call: TRBD1; clone_size: NA; j_call: TRBJ2-3; cdr3_aa: CAWSGDRAADTQYF; cdr3_nt: TGTGCCTGGAGTGGAGACAGGGCCGCAGATACGCAGTATTTT
v_call: TRBV30; d_call: NA; clone_size: NA; j_call: TRBJ1-1; cdr3_aa: CAWNVGRENTEAFF; cdr3_nt: TGTGCCTGGAACGTTGGCAGGGAAAACACTGAAGCTTTCTTT
v_call: TRBV2; d_call: NA; clone_size: NA; j_call: TRBJ2-7; cdr3_aa: CASSSRLSGVYEQYF; cdr3_nt: TGTGCCAGCAGTTCCCGTCTGTCGGGGGTTTACGAGCAGTACTTC
v_call: TRBV7-9; d_call: NA; clone_size: NA; j_call: TRBJ1-5; cdr3_aa: CASSSGSNQPQHF; cdr3_nt: TGTGCCAGCAGCTCCGGTAGCAATCAGCCCCAGCATTTT
v_call: TRBV6-1; d_call: NA; clone_size: NA; j_call: TRBJ1-5; cdr3_aa: CASSEGAGYQPQHF; cdr3_nt: TGTGCCAGCAGTGAAGGGGCAGGGTATCAGCCCCAGCATTTT
v_call: TRBV7-2; d_call: NA; clone_size: once; j_call: TRBJ1-1; cdr3_aa: CASSLYRVNTEAFF; cdr3_nt: TGTGCCAGCAGCTTATACAGGGTGAACACTGAAGCTTTCTTT
v_call: TRBV25-1; d_call: NA; clone_size: NA; j_call: TRBJ1-2; cdr3_aa: CASSLGRSYGYTF; cdr3_nt: TGTGCCAGCAGCCTGGGCAGATCCTATGGCTACACCTTC
v_call: TRBV19; d_call: TRBD1; clone_size: once; j_call: TRBJ2-2; cdr3_aa: CAVGQISFSGELFF; cdr3_nt: TGTGCCGTGGGACAGATCAGTTTTTCCGGGGAGCTGTTTTTT
v_call: TRBV29-1; d_call: TRBD1; clone_size: few; j_call: TRBJ2-3; cdr3_aa: CSVAGTADTQYF; cdr3_nt: TGCAGCGTTGCGGGGACAGCAGATACGCAGTATTTT
v_call: TRBV6-5; d_call: TRBD1; clone_size: NA; j_call: TRBJ2-3; cdr3_aa: CASSYQTGVGTDTQYF; cdr3_nt: TGTGCCAGCAGTTACCAGACAGGGGTGGGCACAGATACGCAGTATTTT
v_call: TRBV5-1; d_call: NA; clone_size: NA; j_call: TRBJ2-7; cdr3_aa: CASSLARGGEQYF; cdr3_nt: TGCGCCAGCAGCTTGGCCAGGGGTGGAGAGCAGTACTTC
v_call: TRBV5-1; d_call: TRBD2; clone_size: NA; j_call: TRBJ2-7; cdr3_aa: CASSWGMAGAEYEQYF; cdr3_nt: TGCGCCAGCAGCTGGGGCATGGCGGGAGCTGAGTACGAGCAGTACTTC
v_call: TRBV19; d_call: TRBD1; clone_size: NA; j_call: TRBJ1-2; cdr3_aa: CASSIGTGTGYTF; cdr3_nt: TGTGCCAGTAGTATTGGGACAGGGACCGGCTACACCTTC
v_call: TRBV30; d_call: TRBD2; clone_size: NA; j_call: TRBJ2-3; cdr3_aa: CAWSVGGTDTQYF; cdr3_nt: TGTGCCTGGAGTGTCGGGGGGACAGATACGCAGTATTTT
v_call: TRBV27; d_call: TRBD1; clone_size: NA; j_call: TRBJ2-3; cdr3_aa: CASGTGVIDTQYF; cdr3_nt: TGTGCCAGCGGAACAGGGGTGATAGATACGCAGTATTTT
v_call: TRBV4-3; d_call: TRBD2; clone_size: NA; j_call: TRBJ2-5; cdr3_aa: CASSQRGGGTQYF; cdr3_nt: TGCGCCAGCAGCCAAAGGGGCGGGGGGACCCAGTACTTC
v_call: TRBV10-2; d_call: TRBD1; clone_size: NA; j_call: TRBJ2-1; cdr3_aa: CASSETGAAYNEQFF; cdr3_nt: TGCGCCAGCAGTGAGACAGGGGCTGCTTACAATGAGCAGTTCTTC
v_call: TRBV7-9; d_call: NA; clone_size: NA; j_call: TRBJ1-1; cdr3_aa: CASSWGDTEAFF; cdr3_nt: TGTGCCAGCAGTTGGGGAGACACTGAAGCTTTCTTT
v_call: TRBV12-2; d_call: NA; clone_size: NA; j_call: TRBJ1-2; cdr3_aa: CASRARDRERTF; cdr3_nt: TGTGCAAGTCGCGCCCGGGACAGGGAGCGGACCTTC
v_call: TRBV7-8; d_call: NA; clone_size: NA; j_call: TRBJ1-5; cdr3_aa: CASSFRVLEQPQHF; cdr3_nt: TGTGCCAGCAGCTTCCGGGTCTTGGAACAGCCCCAGCATTTT
v_call: TRBV6-4; d_call: NA; clone_size: NA; j_call: TRBJ1-5; cdr3_aa: CASSEGAGQPQNF; cdr3_nt: TGTGCCAGCAGTGAGGGAGCAGGTCAGCCCCAGAATTTT
v_call: TRBV6-5; d_call: NA; clone_size: few; j_call: TRBJ1-1; cdr3_aa: CASSYRPGVAEAFF; cdr3_nt: TGTGCCAGCAGTTACCGTCCGGGGGTCGCTGAAGCTTTCTTT
v_call: TRBV6-1; d_call: TRBD1; clone_size: NA; j_call: TRBJ1-1; cdr3_aa: CASSGRQGQNTEAFF; cdr3_nt: TGTGCCAGCAGTGGACGACAGGGGCAGAACACTGAAGCTTTCTTT
v_call: TRBV30; d_call: NA; clone_size: NA; j_call: TRBJ1-2; cdr3_aa: CAWSPPPGYGYTF; cdr3_nt: TGTGCCTGGAGTCCCCCACCCGGCTATGGCTACACCTTC
v_call: TRBV4-2; d_call: NA; clone_size: NA; j_call: TRBJ2-1; cdr3_aa: CASSQEARDFSYNEQFF; cdr3_nt: TGTGCCAGCAGCCAAGAGGCTCGGGACTTCTCCTACAATGAGCAGTTCTTC
v_call: TRBV7-3; d_call: TRBD1; clone_size: NA; j_call: TRBJ1-1; cdr3_aa: CASSSRQGAEAFF; cdr3_nt: TGTGCCAGCAGCTCCCGACAGGGGGCAGAAGCTTTCTTT
v_call: TRBV19; d_call: NA; clone_size: NA; j_call: TRBJ2-3; cdr3_aa: CASSYSTDTQYF; cdr3_nt: TGTGCCAGTAGCTACAGCACAGATACGCAGTATTTT
v_call: TRBV15; d_call: NA; clone_size: NA; j_call: TRBJ2-1; cdr3_aa: CATTLSDEQFF; cdr3_nt: TGTGCCACCACCCTGTCGGATGAGCAGTTCTTC